Listed below are T cell receptor beta chains from one sample, sequenced in a study of cytomegalovirus exposure and HLA in healthy donors. TCRdb keeps only in-frame clones here, not all; method: immunoSEQ multiplex PCR. Of 95,000 to 150,000 clones in the sample, about four fifths were seen once. Sequencing used PBMCs. The receptors come from a female donor in good health and CMV-seropositive. The CDR3 runs from the conserved cysteine through the conserved F or W. D genes are given only for firm matches. Clone sizes are given selectively: once, few, many, or a class where the clone is expanded.

v_call,j_call,d_call,clone_size,cdr3_nt,cdr3_aa
TRBV27,TRBJ2-2,NA,NA,TGTGCCAGCACGTACCTATCTGGCACCGGGGAGCTGTTTTTT,CASTYLSGTGELFF
TRBV13,TRBJ1-2,NA,NA,TGTGCCAGCAGCGGACGACAGTTCGGCTATGGCTACACCTTC,CASSGRQFGYGYTF
TRBV6-1,TRBJ2-2,TRBD1,NA,TGTGCCAGCATTGACCGGGACAGGGGCGTGAACACCGGGGAGCTGTTTTTT,CASIDRDRGVNTGELFF
TRBV10-3,TRBJ1-2,NA,NA,TGTGCCATCAGTGAGTCAAGAGCGGGGGTCTATGGCTACACCTTC,CAISESRAGVYGYTF
TRBV13,TRBJ1-6,NA,NA,TGTGCCAGCAGCTCAGACCGGGGATTTAATTCACCCCTCCACTTT,CASSSDRGFNSPLHF
TRBV18,TRBJ1-5,NA,NA,TGTGCCAGCTCACCACCGACCAGGGATCAGCCCCAGCATTTT,CASSPPTRDQPQHF
TRBV5-1,TRBJ1-1,TRBD1,few,TGCGCCAGCAGCCCGTCGACAGGGTTGAACACTGAAGCTTTCTTT,CASSPSTGLNTEAFF
TRBV7-8,TRBJ2-7,NA,once,TGTGCCAGCACCAGGGGGGCCTACGAGCAGTACTTC,CASTRGAYEQYF
TRBV7-2,TRBJ1-4,NA,few,TGTGCCAGCAGCTTATGGCAGGGTAATGAAAAACTGTTTTTT,CASSLWQGNEKLFF
TRBV21-1,TRBJ2-7,NA,NA,TGTGCCAGCAGCAAAGCTCACAGGAGCTCCTACGAGCAGTACTTC,CASSKAHRSSYEQYF
TRBV28,TRBJ2-2,NA,NA,TGTGCCAGCAGTCCAAACACCGGGGAGCTGTTTTTT,CASSPNTGELFF
TRBV2,TRBJ1-1,NA,NA,TGTGCCAGCCAGACAACCTTAATTGAAGCTTTCTTT,CASQTTLIEAFF
TRBV7-2,TRBJ2-5,TRBD1,NA,TGTGCCAGCCGACAGGGGGCATCGGAGACCCAGTACTTC,CASRQGASETQYF
TRBV7-9,TRBJ1-2,TRBD1,NA,TGTGCCAGCAGCACTTCCGTCGGGACAGGGTATGGCTACACCTTC,CASSTSVGTGYGYTF
TRBV18,TRBJ1-1,NA,NA,TGTGCCAGCTCACCACGGGAGTACACTGAAGCTTTCTTT,CASSPREYTEAFF
TRBV28,TRBJ1-5,NA,NA,TGTGCCAGCAGTCCCGTACATGGTGGCAATCAGCCCCAGCATTTT,CASSPVHGGNQPQHF
TRBV30,TRBJ2-3,NA,NA,TGTGCCTGGAGTGTAGAGGTCGGCACAGATACGCAGTATTTT,CAWSVEVGTDTQYF
TRBV15,TRBJ1-3,TRBD1,NA,TGTGCCACCAGCAGGGGACAGGGGAAATCTGGAAACACCATATATTTT,CATSRGQGKSGNTIYF
TRBV11-1,TRBJ2-7,TRBD1,NA,TGTGCCAGCAGCTCACGACAGGGGGCAAGTAGTAAGACGGACTACGAGCAGTACTTC,CASSSRQGASSKTDYEQYF
TRBV7-2,TRBJ2-5,NA,NA,TGTGCCAGCAAAAGGGGGGGGTTGGAGACCCAGTACTTC,CASKRGGLETQYF
TRBV28,TRBJ1-3,TRBD1,NA,TGTGCCAGCAGTTTAGACAGGGCTGGAAACACCATATATTTT,CASSLDRAGNTIYF
TRBV28,TRBJ2-7,TRBD1,few,TGTGCCAGCAGTTACCCCTTTCGGACAGGGGACATCTCCTACGAGCAGTACTTC,CASSYPFRTGDISYEQYF
TRBV19,TRBJ2-6,NA,NA,TGTGCCAGTAGTATAGTCCCCCGGGGAGGGGCCAACGTCCTGACTTTC,CASSIVPRGGANVLTF
TRBV7-2,TRBJ2-3,TRBD2,NA,TGTGCCAGCAGCTTAGGCGGGAGGGCGGTACCAGATACGCAGTATTTT,CASSLGGRAVPDTQYF
TRBV7-9,TRBJ1-4,NA,NA,TGTGCCAGCAGCTTTTTCAGGGGCGAAAAACTGTTTTTT,CASSFFRGEKLFF
TRBV18,TRBJ1-1,NA,NA,TGTGCCAGCTCACCTGGGACTTACACTGAAGCTTTCTTT,CASSPGTYTEAFF
TRBV9,TRBJ1-2,NA,NA,TGTGCCAGCCAAGGGTTTGAGGGTGATGGCTACACCTTC,CASQGFEGDGYTF
TRBV19,TRBJ1-5,NA,NA,TGTGCCAGTAGTTACAGGGTGGGTCAGCCCCAGCATTTT,CASSYRVGQPQHF
TRBV27,TRBJ2-7,NA,NA,TGTGCCAGCAGTTTTTTCCAGGGGAAGTACGAGCAGTACTTC,CASSFFQGKYEQYF
TRBV18,TRBJ1-5,TRBD1,NA,TGTGCCAGCTCACCAGGACAGGGCAGGAATCAGCCCCAGCATTTT,CASSPGQGRNQPQHF
TRBV27,TRBJ1-6,NA,NA,TGTGCCAGCAGTTTACACAGGGACGCCTCACCCCTCCACTTT,CASSLHRDASPLHF
TRBV11-2,TRBJ1-3,NA,NA,TGTGCCAGCAGCTTAGTCCGGGGGGGATCCTCTGGAAACACCATATATTTT,CASSLVRGGSSGNTIYF
TRBV19,TRBJ2-7,TRBD1,once,TGTGCCAGTAGTAATCGTCCGGGACAGGGGCAACACGAGCAGTACTTC,CASSNRPGQGQHEQYF
TRBV30,TRBJ1-1,NA,once,TGTGCCTGGAGTCCATCAGGGCGGTTGGGGAACACTGAAGCTTTCTTT,CAWSPSGRLGNTEAFF
TRBV5-1,TRBJ1-4,TRBD1,NA,TGCGCCAGCAGCTTGGGGGGGACAGGGACCAATGAGGAAAAACTGTTTTTT,CASSLGGTGTNEEKLFF
TRBV7-9,TRBJ1-4,TRBD1,once,TGTGCCAGCAGTTTTTCCCTGACAGGGGGGACTAATGAAAAACTGTTTTTT,CASSFSLTGGTNEKLFF
TRBV28,TRBJ1-5,NA,NA,TGTGCCAGCAGTTTAAACAGGGAGATTAGCAATCAGCCCCAGCATTTT,CASSLNREISNQPQHF
TRBV27,TRBJ2-7,TRBD1,NA,TGTGCCAGCAGTTTATCGATACAGGGGGCGGGAGAGCAGTACTTC,CASSLSIQGAGEQYF
TRBV21-1,TRBJ1-1,NA,NA,TGTGCCAGCACCAAGAGGGTCTTAGCTTTCTTT,CASTKRVLAFF
TRBV7-2,TRBJ2-2,NA,NA,TGTGCCAGCAGCTTAGAAGGAGGCGGGGAGCTGTTTTTT,CASSLEGGGELFF
TRBV7-6,TRBJ2-1,NA,NA,TGTGCCAGCAGCTCTGCGGGATACCAACAGTGGGATGAGCAGTTCTTC,CASSSAGYQQWDEQFF
TRBV11-2,TRBJ1-1,TRBD1,NA,TGTGCCAGCAGCACGGGGACAGTGAGCGTGGTCTTTCGGGCTGAAGCTTTCTTT,CASSTGTVSVVFRAEAFF
TRBV5-1,TRBJ2-7,TRBD2,NA,TGCGCCAGCAGCGCCACCGGGACTAGCGGTTACGAGCAGTACTTC,CASSATGTSGYEQYF
TRBV27,TRBJ1-6,NA,NA,TGTGCCAGCAGTTTGCGTCATCGCGATTCACCCCTCCACTTT,CASSLRHRDSPLHF
TRBV7-9,TRBJ2-2,NA,NA,TGTGCCAGCAGCTTAGGGGAGTGGAACACCGGGGAGCTGTTTTTT,CASSLGEWNTGELFF
TRBV5-6,TRBJ2-2,TRBD1,NA,TGTGCCAGCCAGTGGGGACAGGGTATCATCACCGGGGAGCTGTTTTTT,CASQWGQGIITGELFF
TRBV6-6,TRBJ2-5,TRBD1,NA,TGTGCCAGCAGGAAGGGACAGGGCAGTGCCCAAGAGACCCAGTACTTC,CASRKGQGSAQETQYF
TRBV18,TRBJ2-7,TRBD1,NA,TGTGCCAGCTCACCACCGGGGGGACAGGGTAACGAGCAGTACTTC,CASSPPGGQGNEQYF
TRBV9,TRBJ1-1,NA,NA,TGTGCCAGCAGCGAGCGTCATGCACCGAACACTGAAGCTTTCTTT,CASSERHAPNTEAFF
TRBV30,TRBJ1-4,TRBD1,NA,TGTGCCTGGGCAGGGGACAGGGGTCCGGGAAAACTGTTTTTT,CAWAGDRGPGKLFF
TRBV6-5,TRBJ2-1,TRBD2,NA,TGTGCCAGCAAACTAGCGGCCCCTTCCTACAATGAGCAGTTCTTC,CASKLAAPSYNEQFF
TRBV19,TRBJ1-5,TRBD1,NA,TGTGCCAGTAGTACTACAGGGGGTTCTCAGCCCCAGCATTTT,CASSTTGGSQPQHF
TRBV10-1,TRBJ2-1,NA,few,TGCGCCAGCAGTGAAGGCGGAGAGCAGTTCTTC,CASSEGGEQFF
TRBV28,TRBJ2-3,TRBD2,NA,TGTGCCAGCAGGCATACTAGCGGGGCAACAGATACGCAGTATTTT,CASRHTSGATDTQYF
TRBV6-5,TRBJ1-2,NA,few,TGTGCCAGCAGTGTCCCGGGGTCCTATGGCTACACCTTC,CASSVPGSYGYTF
TRBV30,TRBJ1-1,NA,few,TGTGCCGCCTCGAACGGGAACACTGAAGCTTTCTTT,CAASNGNTEAFF
TRBV9,TRBJ2-7,TRBD1,NA,TGTGCCAGCAGCGTGGGACAGACTACCTACGAGCAGTACTTC,CASSVGQTTYEQYF
TRBV20-1,TRBJ2-3,NA,few,TGCAGTGCTCCGGGGGTAGATACGCAGTATTTT,CSAPGVDTQYF
TRBV5-1,TRBJ1-1,TRBD1,NA,TGCGCCAGCAGCTTGCGTGGGGGGGACAGGGTGAACACTGAAGCTTTCTTT,CASSLRGGDRVNTEAFF